The TCR beta chain under discussion was sequenced for a study of T cell changes during pregnancy in multiple sclerosis. This CDR3 comprises 14 residues. CDR1 is SEHNR and CDR2 is FQNEAQ in the germline V gene (reference sequence). V lost 1 base and J 2 bases, leaving 9 bases between the germline ends. Profiling relied on immunoSEQ multiplex PCR, and the TCRdb table lists in-frame clones only, not all of them. The sample has 50,000 to 70,000 clones, roughly 92% seen once; the top ten hold roughly 1.4%. This receptor was identified in a female donor with multiple sclerosis, enrolled in a pregnancy study. The genes are TRBV7-9 and TRBJ2-7; D is unclear. Specimen: peripheral blood, collected in the second trimester of pregnancy. The CDR3 bases are TGTGCCAGCAGCTTAGGGCATCCAACCTACGAGCAGTACTTC. Translation gives CASSLGHPTYEQYF.